What follows describes a single T cell receptor (beta chain). Its antigen specificity is not known. One base away there is no much larger clone; base qualities are not given. The data belong to a study of tumor-infiltrating lymphocytes in primary liver carcinoma listed by TCRdb under 2017. Background for the entire study: Of the five patients (three men and two women, aged 30 to 69 years), four had hepatocellular carcinoma and one had combined HCC and intrahepatic cholangiocarcinoma. Samples yielded roughly 3.65 to 7.13 million productive TCRbeta reads; read depth did not differ significantly between tissue types. Across five regions of each liver tumor, along with adjacent normal tissue and blood, the study brought together TCRbeta repertoire sequencing, expression microarrays and whole-exome sequencing. A total of some 35 specimens from 5 patients underwent TCRbeta repertoire sequencing, comprising some 25 tumor regions, 5 adjacent noncancerous liver tissues and 5 peripheral blood samples. The tumors of the five patients were staged as T1-T3 N0M0, with maximum diameters ranging from about 4 to 10 cm. Technical replicate repertoires showed high reproducibility, with mean shared-clone rates roughly 0.89 and correlation coefficients above 0.95.

Starting from approximately 500 ng total RNA, TCRbeta-specific cDNA was produced by reverse transcription with a constant-region primer and ProtoScript II reverse transcriptase. Three nested multiplex PCR rounds, following a slightly modified ARM-PCR procedure, were used to build the TCRbeta libraries. Each of the first two PCR rounds ran for 9 to 10 cycles using multiplex TRBV1-TRBV30 forward primers together with a Cbeta reverse primer. Sample barcodes and Illumina adapters were attached in a final 25-cycle PCR using Deep VentR polymerase. Before sequencing, amplicons of 200-500 bp were gel-purified using a QIAquick gel extraction kit. The TCRbeta amplicons were sequenced with 250-bp paired-end reads on an Illumina HiSeq 2500. The paper's processing steps were these. Quality trimming of reads was performed with Trimmomatic v0.33, and paired reads were merged with FLASH v1.2.11 so that full CDR3 sequences could be recovered. V, D and J germline segments were assigned to the rearranged TCRbeta sequences by MiGEC v1.2.1b. VDJtools v1.0.0 computed clonotype statistics and Shannon-Wiener diversity indices. To cut down on sampling bias, every analysis after diversity analysis relied on just the 250 most abundant clonotypes from each sample. Using fastp at Q25 and MiXCR, TCRdb reprocessed the public reads and kept productive beta chains. Identical CDR3 proteins give one entry, which carries the most common genes and DNA. The V and J calls shown here were made by TCRdb, not taken from the authors' results. The sample table shows 85,000 to 100,000 distinct CDR3 sequences, and around 68% are seen once. Around 25% of the sample comes from the top ten.

From V the trimming removes 2 bases and from J it removes 6 bases, while the gene matches leave 14 bases of the junction unaccounted for. Looking up the germline V gene yields CDR1 SGHVS and CDR2 FQNEAQ. The CDR3 numbers 17 residues from cysteine through phenylalanine. The entry retains the CDR3 DNA only, 51 bases that are in frame from base 1. Total RNA and DNA were co-extracted from around 18-30 mg of bulk tissue with the AllPrep DNA/RNA mini kit, without cell sorting. Surgical resection was performed in China between 2015 and early 2016 on about 5 patients with histopathologically diagnosed primary liver carcinoma. Chronic HBV infection was present in the patients, and the patients were treatment-naive at sampling. Fresh tumor and adjacent tissue pieces were bisected, with one half stored in RNAlater at -80 degrees C and the other half sent for histology. General study outcomes and caveats: Comparison of CD4+ and CD8+ T cell repertoires was precluded by the use of bulk unsorted samples. Only a few patients were included in the study, and the authors note that the findings should be validated in a larger study. Only the TCR beta chain was sequenced, which likely underestimates true repertoire diversity because unpaired alpha chains were not captured. Repertoire overlap was higher between tumor regions (mean roughly 36%) than tumor-adjacent (around 17%) or tumor-blood (approximately 14%) pairs, consistent with antigen-driven expansion. The top 250 clones made up a significantly larger repertoire fraction in tumors than in blood (p = 0.039).

The source material was tumor-adjacent normal liver tissue. The receptor comes from a man between 40 and 49 years old with primary liver carcinoma and hepatitis B virus infection. The chain joins TRBV7-8 to TRBJ2-7, with 9 bases in between that match TRBD2. The bases read TGTGCCAGCAGCTTATTTCGCGGGAGGGCTAGGGGAAGCGAGCAGTACTTC. It codes for CASSLFRGRARGSEQYF. Where the CDR3 stops, the reference TRBV7-8 and TRBJ2-7 genes take over; the full variable domain is GAGVSQSPRYKVAKRGQDVALRCDPISGHVSLFWYQQALGQGPEFLTYFQNEAQLDKSGLPSDRFFAERPEGSVSTLKIQRTQQEDSAVYLCASSLFRGRARGSEQYFGPGTRLTVT.